This is a list of T cell receptor beta chains from one sample in a study of blood T cells in healthy people across ages. From the 5' RACE reads, TCRdb called clonotypes with MiXCR, one entry per CDR3 protein. This table holds roughly 800,000 distinct CDR3 sequences, roughly 60% found once. The sequenced material came from blood. Receptor source: a man aged 25 to 40 in good health. Each CDR3 is given with its conserved first and last residue. D genes are given only for firm matches. Only some rows state a clone size, as once, few, many or a class for expanded clones.

D gene: TRBD1
V gene: TRBV4-3
clone size: once
J gene: TRBJ2-1
CDR3 protein: CASSQAGGLSYNEQFF
CDR3 DNA: TGCGCCAGCAGCCAAGCAGGGGGCCTGTCCTACAATGAGCAGTTCTTC

D gene: -
V gene: TRBV2
clone size: -
J gene: TRBJ1-6
CDR3 protein: CASTVDRQNPLHF
CDR3 DNA: TGTGCCAGCACGGTAGACAGGCAAAATCCCCTCCACTTT

D gene: -
V gene: TRBV3-1
clone size: -
J gene: TRBJ2-7
CDR3 protein: CASSQEPGQNEQYF
CDR3 DNA: TGTGCCAGCAGCCAAGAACCAGGCCAAAACGAGCAGTACTTC

D gene: -
V gene: TRBV3-1
clone size: -
J gene: TRBJ2-5
CDR3 protein: CASSRSPGETQYF
CDR3 DNA: TGTGCCAGCAGCCGAAGCCCCGGGGAGACCCAGTACTTC

D gene: -
V gene: TRBV7-2
clone size: -
J gene: TRBJ2-7
CDR3 protein: CASSLGDPGHEQYF
CDR3 DNA: TGTGCCAGCAGCTTAGGGGACCCCGGCCATGAGCAGTACTTC

D gene: -
V gene: TRBV6-5
clone size: -
J gene: TRBJ2-7
CDR3 protein: CASSYSTFYEQYF
CDR3 DNA: TGTGCCAGCAGTTACTCGACATTCTACGAGCAGTACTTC

D gene: TRBD2
V gene: TRBV7-2
clone size: -
J gene: TRBJ2-3
CDR3 protein: CASSSRGGVAGRTDTQYF
CDR3 DNA: TGTGCCAGCAGCTCCCGCGGGGGGGTAGCGGGACGCACAGATACGCAGTATTTT

D gene: TRBD1
V gene: TRBV27
clone size: -
J gene: TRBJ1-1
CDR3 protein: CASSPSSGGTEAFF
CDR3 DNA: TGTGCCAGCAGTCCAAGCTCAGGGGGCACTGAAGCTTTCTTT

D gene: -
V gene: TRBV2
clone size: few
J gene: TRBJ2-7
CDR3 protein: CASSQEYNEQYF
CDR3 DNA: TGTGCCAGCTCGCAGGAGTACAATGAGCAGTACTTC

D gene: -
V gene: TRBV5-1
clone size: -
J gene: TRBJ2-7
CDR3 protein: CASSGEGGTYEQYF
CDR3 DNA: TGCGCCAGCAGCGGGGAAGGGGGAACCTACGAGCAGTACTTC

D gene: TRBD1
V gene: TRBV28
clone size: few
J gene: TRBJ2-1
CDR3 protein: CASSFRTGGRDEQFF
CDR3 DNA: TGTGCCAGCAGTTTTAGGACAGGGGGGCGGGATGAGCAGTTCTTC

D gene: -
V gene: TRBV7-6
clone size: -
J gene: TRBJ1-2
CDR3 protein: CASSLLAGTYGYTF
CDR3 DNA: TGTGCCAGCAGCTTATTAGCGGGGACCTATGGCTACACCTTC

D gene: -
V gene: TRBV7-2
clone size: -
J gene: TRBJ2-3
CDR3 protein: CASSFSLRESDTQYF
CDR3 DNA: TGTGCCAGCAGCTTCTCACTCCGGGAATCAGATACGCAGTATTTT

D gene: -
V gene: TRBV9
clone size: many
J gene: TRBJ2-7
CDR3 protein: CASSAGTKGYEQYF
CDR3 DNA: TGTGCCAGCAGCGCCGGGACAAAAGGGTACGAGCAGTACTTC

D gene: -
V gene: TRBV20-1
clone size: -
J gene: TRBJ2-7
CDR3 protein: CSARDGSGGAYNEQYF
CDR3 DNA: TGCAGTGCTAGAGATGGTTCAGGCGGCGCCTACAATGAGCAGTACTTC

D gene: -
V gene: TRBV6-6
clone size: -
J gene: TRBJ1-1
CDR3 protein: CASSYSEGLVTEAFF
CDR3 DNA: TGTGCCAGCAGTTACTCGGAGGGGCTGGTCACTGAAGCTTTCTTT

D gene: TRBD2
V gene: TRBV28
clone size: few
J gene: TRBJ2-6
CDR3 protein: CASSLWGTSFGANVLTF
CDR3 DNA: TGTGCCAGCAGTTTGTGGGGGACTAGCTTTGGGGCCAACGTCCTGACTTTC

D gene: TRBD2
V gene: TRBV6-5
clone size: once
J gene: TRBJ2-1
CDR3 protein: CASALASGLNEQFF
CDR3 DNA: TGTGCCAGCGCCTTGGCTAGCGGTCTCAATGAGCAGTTCTTC

D gene: TRBD1
V gene: TRBV20-1
clone size: few
J gene: TRBJ2-4
CDR3 protein: CSAWTGELAKNIQYF
CDR3 DNA: TGCAGTGCCTGGACAGGGGAACTAGCCAAAAACATTCAGTACTTC

D gene: -
V gene: TRBV5-1
clone size: -
J gene: TRBJ2-5
CDR3 protein: CASSLLGKNLQPLQETQYF
CDR3 DNA: TGCGCCAGCAGCCTACTGGGGAAGAACCTGCAACCCTTACAAGAGACCCAGTACTTC

D gene: -
V gene: TRBV28
clone size: -
J gene: TRBJ2-1
CDR3 protein: CASSPAPAGYNEQFF
CDR3 DNA: TGTGCCAGCAGCCCAGCCCCGGCGGGCTACAATGAGCAGTTCTTC

D gene: -
V gene: TRBV6-5
clone size: -
J gene: TRBJ2-4
CDR3 protein: CASSFTDGRNIQYF
CDR3 DNA: TGTGCCAGCAGTTTCACGGACGGGAGAAACATTCAGTACTTC

D gene: TRBD1
V gene: TRBV2
clone size: -
J gene: TRBJ2-3
CDR3 protein: CASKEQGKWGTQYF
CDR3 DNA: TGTGCCAGCAAGGAACAGGGGAAATGGGGTACGCAGTATTTT

D gene: -
V gene: TRBV29-1
clone size: -
J gene: TRBJ1-2
CDR3 protein: CSADLDSVYGYTF
CDR3 DNA: TGCAGCGCGGACCTGGATAGTGTCTATGGCTACACCTTC

D gene: -
V gene: TRBV3-1
clone size: few
J gene: TRBJ2-1
CDR3 protein: CASSRWTGRDPNEQFF
CDR3 DNA: TGTGCCAGCAGCCGCTGGACCGGTAGGGATCCCAATGAGCAGTTCTTC

D gene: -
V gene: TRBV10-3
clone size: few
J gene: TRBJ2-1
CDR3 protein: CAISDRVIDEQFF
CDR3 DNA: TGTGCCATCAGTGATAGGGTTATCGATGAGCAGTTCTTC